These 8 T cell receptor beta chains came from one sample sequenced in a study of Ad26.COV2.S vaccination and SARS-CoV-2 variants. The method was immunoSEQ multiplex PCR; TCRdb's version includes in-frame clones alone and lacks a portion of them. The table has 240,000 or so clones, approximately 88% seen once. As for treatment: around 19 received Ad26.COV2.S at low or high dose, single or two shots; about 5 received placebo; per-sample allocation not given. The samples date from day 63 after the first vaccine or placebo injection. The starting material was peripheral blood, obtained in a trial of Ad26.COV2.S vaccine versus placebo. The receptors come from a person aged 18 to 59 who received the Ad26.COV2.S COVID-19 vaccine or a placebo.

This clone appeared a single time. This sequence joins TRBV6-5 and TRBJ1-2; TRBD1 might be the D (6 bases). CDR1 and CDR2 (germline): MNHEY, SVGAGI. V shed 2 bases and J shed 4 bases, with 14 bases lying between them. The CDR3 loop spans 15 amino acids. The CDR3 region is CASSYVQGQGYGYTF. The CDR3, as DNA: TGTGCCAGCAGTTACGTTCAGGGGCAAGGCTATGGCTACACCTTC.

The chain is built from TRBV27 and TRBJ1-5; unclear D gene. In germline, CDR1 is MNHEY, CDR2 SMNVEV (reference sequence). V was trimmed by 1 base and J by 1 base, leaving 8 bases between them. The CDR3 loop spans 15 amino acids. Written as DNA, the CDR3 is TGTGCCAGCAGTTTATACGGACTAAGCAATCAGCCCCAGCATTTT. Translated, it gives CASSLYGLSNQPQHF.

This clone was seen once. Additional DNA sequences in this sample encode the identical CDR3. The gene calls are TRBV9 and TRBJ2-1; 11 bases are a match to TRBD2. The germline CDR1 and CDR2 sequences are SGDLS and YYNGEE. The CDR3 runs 15 residues. J gave up 3 bases and V 3 bases, and 2 bases lay outside the gene matches. In nucleotides, the CDR3 is TGTGCCAGCAGCGCAACTAGCGGGAGCTACAATGAGCAGTTCTTC. Its protein is CASSATSGSYNEQFF.

The chain carries TRBV5-5 and TRBJ2-7; 10 nucleotides line up with TRBD1. Germline CDR1 is SGHKS and CDR2 is YYEKEE (reference sequence). V lost 0 bases to trimming and J lost 5 bases; unmatched junction nucleotides: 5. The CDR3 loop spans 15 amino acids. The CDR3 region is CASSLAGTGVHEQYF. The CDR3 DNA reads TGTGCCAGCAGCTTGGCCGGGACAGGGGTCCACGAGCAGTACTTC.

The chain combines TRBV9 with TRBJ2-3; D is unresolved. Germline lookup yields CDR1 SGDLS and CDR2 YYNGEE. V was clipped by 3 bases and J by 1 base, with 6 bases between them. The CDR3 spans 13 residues. The CDR3 is CASSAMGTDTQYF. In DNA form, the CDR3 reads TGTGCCAGCAGCGCGATGGGCACAGATACGCAGTATTTT.

This chain joins TRBV20-1 and TRBJ1-2; D not resolved. This CDR3 is built from 11 residues. Trimming stripped 7 bases from V and 4 bases from J, with 10 bases between. Germline V gene data show CDR1 as DFQATT and CDR2 as SNEGSKA (reference sequence). The CDR3 loop reads CSVGLFYGYTF. CDR3 DNA sequence: TGCAGTGTTGGGTTGTTCTATGGCTACACCTTC.

This chain links TRBV29-1 with TRBJ2-5; a weak D match, TRBD2 (6 bases). Trimming cost V 4 bases and J 2 bases, with 11 bases left between them. There are 13 residues in the CDR3. Germline V gene data show CDR1 as SQVTM and CDR2 as ANQGSEA. CDR3 sequence reads: CSVVRGVQETQYF. CDR3 sequence (DNA): TGCAGCGTTGTCCGCGGGGTACAAGAGACCCAGTACTTC. Complete variable domain (other parts from reference TRBV29-1 and TRBJ2-5): SAVISQKPSRDICQRGTSLTIQCQVDSQVTMMFWYRQQPGQSLTLIATANQGSEATYESGFVIDKFPISRPNLTFSTLTVSNMSPEDSSIYLCSVVRGVQETQYFGPGTRLLVL.

The chain has TRBV28 and TRBJ1-5; D remains unclear. Trimming pared 8 bases from V and 7 bases from J, leaving 24 bases between. CDR1 and CDR2 from the germline V gene are MDHEN and SYDVKM. The CDR3 sequence is 16 residues long. Here the CDR3 DNA reads TGTGCCAGCCAAATTGGCACGCGGGGAGGACGCCAGCCCCAGCATTTT. Its protein is CASQIGTRGGRQPQHF.